The T cell receptor beta chain under discussion was sequenced for a study of Tregs in tolerant kidney transplant recipients. For the study at large: Sorting of CD4+CD25+CD127- cells followed approximately 3-day belatacept mixed lymphocyte reactions, sometimes with roughly 5-day graft donor restimulation. Recipient cells were told from donor cells by antibody staining. Study results and limitations: The small number of patients limits these findings pending further validation.

On this clone: The antigen is unknown.

Trimming took 0 bases from V and 8 from J; bases not matched to a gene: 8. The CDR3 is 15 amino acids. The germline V gene encodes CDR1 ENHRY and CDR2 SYGVKD. Clones were read by immunoSEQ multiplex PCR, and TCRdb kept only the in-frame ones, dropping some. The sample lists some 15,000 clones; approximately 57% were seen once. This clonotype was sampled from a human donor in good health. The J gene is TRBJ1-2, the V gene TRBV10-3; 8 bases are a match to TRBD1. Sequences were obtained from Tregs from blood cultured with allogeneic cells. In DNA form, the CDR3 reads TGTGCCATCAGTGAGTCGAGGTATGACAGGGGCGGCTACACCTTC. Protein product: CAISESRYDRGGYTF.